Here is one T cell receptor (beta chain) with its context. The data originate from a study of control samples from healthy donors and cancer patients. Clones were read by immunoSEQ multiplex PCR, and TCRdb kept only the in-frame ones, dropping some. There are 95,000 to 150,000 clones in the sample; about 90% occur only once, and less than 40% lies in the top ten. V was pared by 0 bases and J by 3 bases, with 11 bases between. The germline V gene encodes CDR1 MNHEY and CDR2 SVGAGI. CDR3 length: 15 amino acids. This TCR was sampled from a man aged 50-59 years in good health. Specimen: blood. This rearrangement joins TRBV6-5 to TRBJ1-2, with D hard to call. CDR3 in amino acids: CASSYSATTYYGYTF. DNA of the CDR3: TGTGCCAGCAGTTACTCCGCGACAACTTACTATGGCTACACCTTC.